This is a list of T cell receptor beta chains from one sample in a study of long-term antiretroviral therapy in people with HIV. Produced via immunoSEQ multiplex PCR; TCRdb's table is partial and in-frame only. The sample records 15,000 to 20,000 clones, around 80% being singletons. The sample consisted of unsorted PBMCs, taken 0.3 years before starting antiretroviral therapy. All receptors derive from a man aged 50 to 59 with HIV. The CDR3 runs from the conserved cysteine through the conserved F or W. A D gene is named only where the DNA matches it firmly. Size values are once, few and many counts, or a class for expanded clones, and some rows have none.

CDR3 | DNA | length | J | size | D | V
CASSLETSGVNTGELFF | TGCGCCAGCAGCTTGGAGACTAGCGGGGTAAACACCGGGGAGCTGTTTTTT | 17 | TRBJ2-2 | once | TRBD2 | TRBV5-1
CASRPRAFPPQETQYF | TGTGCCAGCAGGCCTCGGGCGTTCCCGCCTCAAGAGACCCAGTACTTC | 16 | TRBJ2-5 | NA | NA | TRBV2
CASSPPNPGNYGYTF | TGTGCCAGCTCACCACCGAATCCGGGTAACTATGGCTACACCTTC | 15 | TRBJ1-2 | few | NA | TRBV18
CASTPRRERGYTF | TGTGCCAGTACCCCACGGAGGGAGCGCGGCTACACCTTC | 13 | TRBJ1-2 | NA | NA | TRBV19
CASRGTGGQGVDTQYF | TGTGCAAGTCGCGGAACGGGGGGGCAGGGAGTAGATACGCAGTATTTT | 16 | TRBJ2-3 | few | NA | TRBV12-2
CASSSGGLTEKLFF | TGTGCCAGCAGCTCAGGGGGTTTGACTGAAAAACTGTTTTTT | 14 | TRBJ1-4 | NA | TRBD1 | TRBV28
CASVETDSNAGYTF | TGTGCCAGCGTAGAGACCGACTCCAATGCTGGCTACACCTTC | 14 | TRBJ1-2 | NA | NA | TRBV6-1
CASSLNPGARGNTIYF | TGCGCCAGCAGCTTAAATCCGGGGGCGCGAGGTAACACCATATATTTT | 16 | TRBJ1-3 | NA | NA | TRBV5-1
CASSQSLGGRYEQYF | TGCGCCAGCAGCCAATCCTTGGGGGGGCGATACGAGCAGTACTTC | 15 | TRBJ2-7 | NA | NA | TRBV4-1
CASSFGAREANTIYF | TGTGCCAGCAGCTTCGGCGCGCGGGAGGCGAACACCATATATTTT | 15 | TRBJ1-3 | NA | NA | TRBV7-2
CASRPSGAETYEQYF | TGTGCCAGCAGACCCTCCGGGGCTGAAACCTACGAGCAGTACTTC | 15 | TRBJ2-7 | NA | NA | TRBV28
CASSIDLVGNQPQHF | TGTGCCAGTAGTATAGATCTAGTAGGGAATCAGCCCCAGCATTTT | 15 | TRBJ1-5 | NA | NA | TRBV19
CASRTYEQYF | TGTGCCAGCAGGACCTACGAGCAGTACTTC | 10 | TRBJ2-7 | medium-sized | NA | TRBV2
CASSSTTNTIYF | TGTGCCAGCAGTTCGACCACAAACACCATATATTTT | 12 | TRBJ1-3 | once | NA | TRBV28
CASGYDGGKLFF | TGTGCTAGTGGTTACGACGGGGGAAAACTGTTTTTT | 12 | TRBJ1-4 | few | NA | TRBV12-5
CASSEIGNPGRNEQFF | TGTGCCAGCAGTGAAATCGGCAATCCGGGGCGGAATGAGCAGTTCTTC | 16 | TRBJ2-1 | once | NA | TRBV2
CASSPGLDSYEQYF | TGTGCCAGCAGTCCCGGACTAGACTCCTACGAGCAGTACTTC | 14 | TRBJ2-7 | NA | TRBD2 | TRBV6-5
CASSHPSTGSRGMNTEAFF | TGCGCCAGCAGCCACCCTTCGACAGGGAGCAGAGGAATGAACACTGAAGCTTTCTTT | 19 | TRBJ1-1 | NA | TRBD1 | TRBV4-1
CASKAGANVLTF | TGTGCCAGCAAGGCCGGGGCCAACGTCCTGACTTTC | 12 | TRBJ2-6 | NA | NA | TRBV28
CATSTGEREERDEQYF | TGTGCCACCAGCACGGGAGAGCGGGAGGAACGGGACGAGCAGTACTTC | 16 | TRBJ2-7 | NA | TRBD2 | TRBV15
CASSQELLGIWVTDYGYTF | TGTGCCAGCAGCCAAGAGCTTCTCGGCATCTGGGTCACAGACTATGGCTACACCTTC | 19 | TRBJ1-2 | NA | NA | TRBV14
CASTGAATGANVLTF | TGTGCCAGCACCGGGGCTGCAACTGGGGCCAACGTCCTGACTTTC | 15 | TRBJ2-6 | medium-sized | NA | TRBV9
CASRTRETQYF | TGTGCCAGCAGGACGAGGGAGACCCAGTACTTC | 11 | TRBJ2-5 | once | NA | TRBV6-6
CASSQFSGPESSYEQYF | TGCGCCAGCAGCCAATTTAGCGGACCCGAGAGCTCCTACGAGCAGTACTTC | 17 | TRBJ2-7 | medium-sized | NA | TRBV4-3
CAISGRINYGYTF | TGTGCCATCAGTGGGCGGATTAACTATGGCTACACCTTC | 13 | TRBJ1-2 | NA | NA | TRBV10-3